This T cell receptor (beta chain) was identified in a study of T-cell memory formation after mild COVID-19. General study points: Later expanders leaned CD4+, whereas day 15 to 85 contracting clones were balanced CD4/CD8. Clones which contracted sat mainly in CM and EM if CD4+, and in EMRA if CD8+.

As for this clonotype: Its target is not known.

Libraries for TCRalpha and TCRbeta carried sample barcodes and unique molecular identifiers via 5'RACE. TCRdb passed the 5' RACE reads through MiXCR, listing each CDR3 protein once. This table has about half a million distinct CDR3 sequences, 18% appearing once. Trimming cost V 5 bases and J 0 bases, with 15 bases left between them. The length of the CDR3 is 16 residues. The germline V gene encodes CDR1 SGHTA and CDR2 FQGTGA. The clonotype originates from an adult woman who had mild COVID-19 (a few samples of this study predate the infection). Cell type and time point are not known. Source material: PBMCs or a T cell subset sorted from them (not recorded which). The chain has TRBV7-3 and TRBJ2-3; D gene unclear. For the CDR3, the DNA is TGTGCCAGCAGCCCCCTTGGTCGGATAAGCACAGATACGCAGTATTTT. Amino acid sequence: CASSPLGRISTDTQYF.